The clone carrying this TCR beta chain appeared a single time. Its antigen is undetermined. The identical CDR3 is also encoded by other nucleotide sequences in the sample. This sample was included in a study of T cell responses to AZD1222 COVID-19 vaccine. Whole-study context: Second-dose recipients at about 4 or about 12 weeks were treated as one pooled group.

Study observations and caveats: Donors were chiefly white British, with a greater number of females, and clonal diversity was perhaps underestimated. Repertoire sampling was restricted to post-peak T cell response timepoints. Only six or seven AZD1222 recipients were seropositive at baseline.

Using immunoSEQ multiplex PCR, the repertoire was profiled, and TCRdb retains in-frame clones only, with some absent. The table shows some 110,000 clones, with just over 85% occurring only once. CDR3 size: 13 residues. Germline V gives CDR1 GTSNPN, CDR2 SVGIG (reference sequence). V lost 2 bases, J lost 3 bases, and 11 bases lay in between. The sequence derives from an adult in good health. The chain joins TRBV30 to TRBJ2-7; maybe TRBD1 (7 bases). Source: peripheral blood, taken on day 0 of AZD1222 vaccination. CDR3 DNA sequence: TGTGCCTGGAGTAGGCAGGGGGGCTACGAGCAGTACTTC. Amino acids: CAWSRQGGYEQYF.